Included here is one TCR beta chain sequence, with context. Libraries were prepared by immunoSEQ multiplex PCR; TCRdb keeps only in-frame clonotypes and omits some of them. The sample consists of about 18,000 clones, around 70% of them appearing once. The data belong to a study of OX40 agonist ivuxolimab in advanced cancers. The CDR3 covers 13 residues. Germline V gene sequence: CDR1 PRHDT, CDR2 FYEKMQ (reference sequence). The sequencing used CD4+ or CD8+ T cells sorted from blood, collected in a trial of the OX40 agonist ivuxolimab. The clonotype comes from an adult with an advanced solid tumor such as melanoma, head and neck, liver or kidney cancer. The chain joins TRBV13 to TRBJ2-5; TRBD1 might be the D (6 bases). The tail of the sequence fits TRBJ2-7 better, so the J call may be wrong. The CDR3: CASRQGDTYEQYF. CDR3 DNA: TGTGCCAGCAGACAGGGAGATACCTACGAGCAGTACTTC.